This passage covers 29 T cell receptor beta chains from one sample sequenced in a study of blood T cell repertoires in COVID-19. The repertoire was sequenced with immunoSEQ multiplex PCR; TCRdb's copy has only in-frame clones and lacks some. The sample includes roughly 440,000 clones, 88% seen only once; the top ten take 10% to 15%. The sample comprised peripheral blood. These receptors were taken from a woman aged 50 to 60 with COVID-19, enrolled during active disease.

The V and J genes are TRBV5-1 and TRBJ2-3; 11 bases are a match to TRBD2. The V gene end was trimmed by 0 bases and the J gene end by 3 bases; junction bases not matched to a gene: 6. CDR3 length: 17 amino acids. Germline CDR1 SGHRS, CDR2 YFSETQ. CDR3 nucleotide sequence: TGCGCCAGCAGCTTGGCAATTAGCGGGGGGGCGACAGATACGCAGTATTTT. This gives the protein CASSLAISGGATDTQYF.

This chain links TRBV2 with TRBJ1-5; D gene ambiguous. The CDR3 has 15 residues. V was cut by 6 bases and J by 1 base, with 13 bases left in between. Germline loops: CDR1 SNHLY, CDR2 FYNNEI. This chain's CDR3 is CASSSEYRSNQPQHF. The CDR3 nucleotides are TGTGCCAGCAGCTCCGAGTACAGAAGCAATCAGCCCCAGCATTTT.

This sequence joins TRBV4-1 and TRBJ2-4, with a tentative D call TRBD1 (6 bases). Trimming took off 4 bases at V and 2 bases at J, with 18 bases between the two ends. This CDR3 comprises 17 residues. Germline V lookup: CDR1 MGHRA, CDR2 YSYEKL. The CDR3 sequence is CASSRGPARESKNIQYF. CDR3 DNA sequence: TGCGCCAGCAGCCGGGGGCCTGCGCGAGAATCCAAAAACATTCAGTACTTC.

This rearrangement joins TRBV2 to TRBJ2-7; possible D gene TRBD1, 6 bases. With 4 bases removed from V and 4 bases from J, the gap between germline ends came to 11 bases. This CDR3 has 13 amino acids. Germline-derived CDR1 and CDR2 are SNHLY and FYNNEI. The CDR3: CASSGRTAYEQYF. In nucleotides, the CDR3 is TGTGCCAGCAGTGGCCGGACAGCTTACGAGCAGTACTTC.

This clone was seen once. This chain uses TRBV5-6 with TRBJ1-1; unclear D gene. The V gene's germline CDR1 is SGHDT and CDR2 YYEEEE. Deletions cut 0 bases from V and 9 bases from J, with 9 bases between. The CDR3 sequence is 12 residues long. DNA of the CDR3: TGTGCCAGCAGCTTGGGGGCAGGCAAAGCTTTCTTT. Translation: CASSLGAGKAFF.

The CDR3 sequence is CASSYRDKGSEAFF. For the CDR3, the DNA is TGTGCCAGCAGTTACCGGGACAAGGGCTCTGAAGCTTTCTTT. This chain connects TRBV6-5 to TRBJ1-1, with a tentative D call TRBD1 (6 bases). Germline V gives CDR1 MNHEY, CDR2 SVGAGI. The CDR3 spans 14 residues. V gave up 2 bases and J gave up 6 bases, with 13 bases separating them.

In regard to this clone: Other DNA sequences in this sample translate to the same CDR3. The J gene is TRBJ1-1, the V gene TRBV14, with unresolved D. The CDR3 extends over 13 amino acids. CDR1 is SGHDN, CDR2 FVKESK, per germline. Between the trimmed V and J ends, which lost 1 base and 5 bases, there was a span of 8 bases. CDR3 loop: CASSQVGGTEAFF. The CDR3 coding sequence is TGTGCCAGCAGCCAAGTCGGCGGGACTGAAGCTTTCTTT.

The gene calls are TRBV30 and TRBJ1-6; TRBD1 matches at 9 bases. CDR1 and CDR2 from the germline V gene are GTSNPN and SVGIG (reference sequence). V shed 4 bases and J 7 bases; nucleotides not matched to a gene: 11. This CDR3 contains 16 residues. The CDR3 DNA reads as TGTGCCTGGAAGGCAAGACAGGGGGGAGTAAATTCACCCCTCCACTTT. The encoded protein is CAWKARQGGVNSPLHF.

V is TRBV29-1 and J is TRBJ1-1; weak D call: TRBD1 (6 bases). Per germline, CDR1 SQVTM and CDR2 ANQGSEA. V lost 5 bases, J lost 5 bases, and 15 bases lay in between. This CDR3 spans 13 amino acids. CDR3 sequence: CSVMTGSGTEAFF. The CDR3, as DNA: TGCAGCGTTATGACAGGTTCGGGGACTGAAGCTTTCTTT.

Only a few counts were recorded for this clone. The J gene is TRBJ1-3, the V gene TRBV12-3 or TRBV12-4; D perhaps matches TRBD1 (5 bases). The CDR3 consists of 13 residues. V was pared by 3 bases and J by 7 bases, with 10 bases between. CDR3 protein: CASSLIGANTIYF. The CDR3 DNA sequence: TGTGCCAGCAGTTTGATAGGGGCGAACACCATATATTTT.

The chain combines TRBV28 with TRBJ1-2; weak D call: TRBD1 (6 bases). The CDR3 sequence is 16 residues long. Germline-derived CDR1 and CDR2 are MDHEN and SYDVKM. V was trimmed by 5 bases and J by 7 bases, leaving 23 bases between them. CDR3 sequence: CASSAPRGAGSSGYTF. The DNA for the CDR3 is TGTGCCAGCAGTGCTCCACGGGGGGCGGGGTCGTCTGGCTACACCTTC.

The V gene is TRBV30, the J gene TRBJ2-2; D possibly corresponds to TRBD1 (5 bases). Germline loops: CDR1 GTSNPN, CDR2 SVGIG (reference sequence). Trimming removed 2 bases at V and 7 bases at J, with 11 bases between. The CDR3 is made up of 13 amino acids. In nucleotides, the CDR3 is TGTGCCTGGAGTTTGACAGAGAACGGGGAGCTGTTTTTT. It specifies CAWSLTENGELFF.

The table lists this clone with a few counts. The chain recombines TRBV5-1 with TRBJ2-1, with 8 bases lining up with TRBD1. Trimming cost V 5 bases and J 0 bases; bases outside gene matches: 7. The V gene's germline CDR1 is SGHRS and CDR2 YFSETQ. The CDR3 runs to 16 residues. The CDR3 spells CASRSGTGNSYNEQFF. The CDR3 DNA reads TGCGCCAGCAGATCTGGGACAGGAAACTCCTACAATGAGCAGTTCTTC.

This chain links TRBV27 with TRBJ1-4; no definite D call. V gave up 11 bases and J gave up 2 bases, with 18 bases separating them. Germline V lookup: CDR1 MNHEY, CDR2 SMNVEV (reference sequence). This CDR3 has 15 amino acids. The CDR3 DNA follows: TGTGCCTCTGGGGAGGGCTATGGGACTAATGAAAAACTGTTTTTT. As protein: CASGEGYGTNEKLFF.

The rearrangement links TRBV7-9 to TRBJ2-1; TRBD2 matches at 8 bases. Losses at the gene ends were 7 bases for V and 4 bases for J; bases not matched to a gene: 9. Germline lookup yields CDR1 SEHNR and CDR2 FQNEAQ (reference sequence). CDR3 length: 15 residues. The CDR3 DNA reads as TGTGCCAGCATTTTTTCTGGCGGGGGGTACAATGAGCAGTTCTTC. Translation gives CASIFSGGGYNEQFF.

The chain couples TRBV28 to TRBJ1-1; possible D gene TRBD1, 6 bases. The CDR3 totals 12 residues. Germline V CDR1 and CDR2: MDHEN, SYDVKM. V was pared by 10 bases and J by 7 bases, with 16 bases between. The CDR3 region has the DNA TGTGCCACCGCCTCGGGGGGGCATGAAGCTTTCTTT. Protein sequence: CATASGGHEAFF.

The chain carries TRBV18 and TRBJ2-2; 8 nucleotides match TRBD2. Germline-derived CDR1 and CDR2 are KGHSH and LQKENI. CDR3 length: 11 amino acids. V was pared by 10 bases and J by 12 bases, with 7 bases of the junction left unmatched. DNA of the CDR3: TGTGCCACCATACGGGAGGGCAAGCTGTTTTTT. Amino acids: CATIREGKLFF.

This clone was seen once. The chain carries TRBV27 and TRBJ1-2; 8 nucleotides agree with TRBD1. CDR1 is MNHEY, CDR2 SMNVEV, per germline (reference sequence). This CDR3 region has 18 residues. J was trimmed by 4 bases and V by 5 bases; bases with no gene match: 18. CDR3: CASSPRGGTGRSFYGYTF. The DNA for the CDR3 is TGTGCCAGCAGTCCAAGGGGCGGGACAGGTCGTTCATTCTATGGCTACACCTTC.

This chain connects TRBV1 to TRBJ1-2; the table's TRBD1 call for D was not verified on the DNA. TRBV1 is a pseudogene segment. The CDR3 runs to 19 residues. For the CDR3, the DNA is TGCACCAGCAGCCAAGATAAAGACCCCCGGCACAGGAATGTTTCTGGCTACACCTTC. Amino acids: CTSSQDKDPRHRNVSGYTF.

The chain recombines TRBV7-9 with TRBJ1-4; TRBD1 aligns across 7 bases. The V gene end was trimmed by 5 bases and the J gene end by 7 bases; junction bases not matched to a gene: 7. CDR1 and CDR2 from the germline V gene are SEHNR and FQNEAQ (reference sequence). The CDR3 extends over 14 amino acids. The CDR3 reads CASSPQGQGEKLFF. In DNA, the CDR3 is TGTGCCAGCAGCCCACAGGGGCAGGGTGAAAAACTGTTTTTT.

This clone was seen just once. The rearrangement uses TRBV5-6 and TRBJ1-1, with no clear D. Germline CDR1 reads SGHDT; CDR2 reads YYEEEE. The CDR3 loop spans 13 amino acids. Between the trimmed V and J ends, which lost 2 bases and 2 bases, there was a span of 7 bases. CDR3 amino acids: CASSFAGNTEAFF. CDR3 bases: TGTGCCAGCAGCTTTGCAGGAAACACTGAAGCTTTCTTT.

The chain combines TRBV28 with TRBJ2-7; a weak D match, TRBD1 (6 bases). V was pared by 6 bases and J by 2 bases, with 17 bases between. The CDR3 is made up of 15 amino acids. CDR1 and CDR2 from the germline V gene are MDHEN and SYDVKM. CDR3 protein: CASRVYDRPPYEQYF. The CDR3 DNA sequence: TGTGCCAGCAGGGTGTATGACAGGCCCCCCTACGAGCAGTACTTC. Based on the CDR3 plus reference TRBV28 and TRBJ2-7, the full variable domain is DVKVTQSSRYLVKRTGEKVFLECVQDMDHENMFWYRQDPGLGLRLIYFSYDVKMKEKGDIPEGYSVSREKKERFSLILESASTNQTSMYLCASRVYDRPPYEQYFGPGTRLTVT.

The CDR3 DNA reads TGTGCCATCATGTCCGTTGTAGGGTTTGGTTCTCCGGGACAGAGGCCTGGTGGCTACACCTTC. Encoded protein: CAIMSVVGFGSPGQRPGGYTF. The chain joins TRBV10-3 to TRBJ1-2; TRBD1 matches at 7 bases. The length of the CDR3 is 21 residues. Germline loops: CDR1 ENHRY, CDR2 SYGVKD. Trimming cost V 7 bases and J 7 bases; bases outside gene matches: 33.

The chain links TRBV5-6 to TRBJ2-7, with 7 positions matching TRBD1. Per the germline V gene, CDR1 is SGHDT and CDR2 is YYEEEE. The CDR3 is 16 residues long. The V segment lost 0 bases and the J segment 0 bases; nucleotides outside the gene matches: 6. CDR3 DNA: TGTGCCAGCAGCTTGGTTATAGGGGGCCCCTCCTACGAGCAGTACTTC. The encoded protein is CASSLVIGGPSYEQYF.

The V and J genes are TRBV11-1 and TRBJ1-2; D not resolved. Germline V gene data show CDR1 as SGHAT and CDR2 as FQDESV (reference sequence). CDR3 length equals 15 residues. Trimming took off 3 bases at V and 0 bases at J, with 11 bases between the two ends. CDR3 DNA sequence: TGTGCCAGCAGCTTCAGGCCAGTAACTAACTATGGCTACACCTTC. Amino acid sequence: CASSFRPVTNYGYTF. The full variable domain, with the rest looked up from reference TRBV11-1 and TRBJ1-2, is EAEVAQSPRYKITEKSQAVAFWCDPISGHATLYWYRQILGQGPELLVQFQDESVVDDSQLPKDRFSAERLKGVDSTLKIQPAELGDSAMYLCASSFRPVTNYGYTFGSGTRLTVV.

The V and J genes are TRBV5-1 and TRBJ1-1; TRBD1 matches at 7 bases. The V gene end was trimmed by 4 bases and the J gene end by 6 bases; junction bases not matched to a gene: 6. From germline, CDR1 is SGHRS and CDR2 YFSETQ. The CDR3 is made up of 13 amino acids. The DNA of the CDR3 is TGCGCCAGCAGCCAAGGACAGGAAGCTGAAGCTTTCTTT. The encoded protein is CASSQGQEAEAFF.

The chain uses TRBV6-5 and TRBJ1-6; a possible D gene is TRBD1 (6 bases). The CDR3 runs 13 residues. Germline V CDR1 and CDR2: MNHEY, SVGAGI. The germline V and J ends were trimmed by 5 bases and 7 bases, with 9 bases remaining between them. CDR3 DNA: TGTGCCAGCAGTCGGGACACGAATTCACCCCTCCACTTT. Translating gives CASSRDTNSPLHF.

The gene calls are TRBV23-1 and TRBJ1-4; tentatively, D is TRBD1 (5 bases). TRBV23-1 is recorded as an ORF, its role being uncertain. This CDR3 is built from 16 residues. V shed 2 bases and J shed 0 bases, with 10 bases lying between them. CDR3 DNA: TGCGCCAGCAGTCAAAGGGGCTACGCAACTAATGAAAAACTGTTTTTT. Residues: CASSQRGYATNEKLFF.

This clone was counted between two and nine times. The rearrangement uses TRBV29-1 and TRBJ1-1, with D tentatively TRBD1 (6 bases). Trimming took off 3 bases at V and 5 bases at J, with 19 bases between the two ends. The CDR3 has 15 amino acids. Germline CDR1 SQVTM, CDR2 ANQGSEA. CDR3 DNA sequence: TGCAGCGTTGAGATCCGACAGGCCGTTAGGACTGAAGCTTTCTTT. Its protein is CSVEIRQAVRTEAFF.